Below, one T cell receptor (beta chain) is given with its context. There is no known antigen for this receptor. Nothing much larger sits one base from this clone, and base qualities are not available. A distance of 10 bases separates the germline ends of V and J, which lose 3 bases and 4 bases respectively. The germline V gene sets CDR1 to KGHDR and CDR2 to SFDVKD. The CDR3 runs 14 amino acids, cysteine and phenylalanine included. This entry keeps only the CDR3 DNA: 42 bases, framed from base 1. These data belong to a study of control samples from healthy donors and cancer patients (dated by TCRdb to the early 2020s). The method behind the library was the immunoSEQ multiplex PCR assay. TCRdb re-hosts the immuneACCESS table, in-frame sequences only. Its copies lack some clones; in the studies checked, an unresolved V gene accounts for under half of them, and the cause for the rest is not known. Across this sample there are 150,000 to 160,000 clones, with 85% to 95% seen only once. Under 2.5% of the sample belongs to the ten largest clones.

The receptor was derived from a man aged 50 to 60 in good health. Sequencing was done on a sample of blood. The chain uses TRBV24-1 and TRBJ2-3, with an unclear D gene assignment. Here the CDR3 is given as CATSDPSSADTQYF. The DNA sequence follows: TGTGCCACCAGTGATCCCTCAAGCGCAGATACGCAGTATTTT.